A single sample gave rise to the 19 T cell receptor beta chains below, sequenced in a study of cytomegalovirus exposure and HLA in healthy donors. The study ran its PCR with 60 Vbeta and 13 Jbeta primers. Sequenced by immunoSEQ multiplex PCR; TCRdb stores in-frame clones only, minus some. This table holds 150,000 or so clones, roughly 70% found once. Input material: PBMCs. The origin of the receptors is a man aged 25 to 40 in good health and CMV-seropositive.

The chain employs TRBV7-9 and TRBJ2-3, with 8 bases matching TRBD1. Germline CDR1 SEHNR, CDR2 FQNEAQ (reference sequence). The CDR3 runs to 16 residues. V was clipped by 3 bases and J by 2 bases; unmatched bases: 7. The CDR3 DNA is TGTGCCAGCAGCTTCAGGGGGCGAGGGTCCACAGATACGCAGTATTTT. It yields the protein CASSFRGRGSTDTQYF. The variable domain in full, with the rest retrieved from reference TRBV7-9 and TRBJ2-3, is DTGVSQNPRHKITKRGQNVTFRCDPISEHNRLYWYRQTLGQGPEFLTYFQNEAQLEKSRLLSDRFSAERPKGSFSTLEIQRTEQGDSAMYLCASSFRGRGSTDTQYFGPGTRLTVL.

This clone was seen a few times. CDR3 DNA: TGTGCCAGTAGTATAGCCCCGGGGACAGAGCAGTACTTC. Protein product: CASSIAPGTEQYF. The V and J genes are TRBV19 and TRBJ2-7; tentative D call: TRBD1 (6 bases). Trimming shortened V by 1 base and J by 7 bases, and 11 bases separated the two germline ends. Germline values: CDR1 LNHDA, CDR2 SQIVND (reference sequence). This CDR3 is built from 13 residues.

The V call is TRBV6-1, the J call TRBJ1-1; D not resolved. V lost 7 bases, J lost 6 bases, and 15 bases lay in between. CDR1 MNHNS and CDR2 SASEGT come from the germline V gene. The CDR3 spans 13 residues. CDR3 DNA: TGTGCCAGCACCTTTTCAACGGCGGCTGAAGCTTTCTTT. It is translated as CASTFSTAAEAFF.

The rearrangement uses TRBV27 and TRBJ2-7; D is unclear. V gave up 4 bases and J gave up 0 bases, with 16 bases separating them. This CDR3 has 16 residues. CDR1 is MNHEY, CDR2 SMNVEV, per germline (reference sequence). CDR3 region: CASSSSQTIDSYEQYF. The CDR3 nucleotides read TGTGCCAGCAGTTCCTCACAGACAATCGACTCCTACGAGCAGTACTTC.

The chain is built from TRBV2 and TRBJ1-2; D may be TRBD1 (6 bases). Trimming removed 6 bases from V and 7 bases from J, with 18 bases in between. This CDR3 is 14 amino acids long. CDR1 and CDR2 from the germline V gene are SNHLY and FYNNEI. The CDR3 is CASRTGQLIIGYTF. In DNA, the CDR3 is TGTGCCAGCAGGACGGGACAACTAATAATTGGCTACACCTTC.

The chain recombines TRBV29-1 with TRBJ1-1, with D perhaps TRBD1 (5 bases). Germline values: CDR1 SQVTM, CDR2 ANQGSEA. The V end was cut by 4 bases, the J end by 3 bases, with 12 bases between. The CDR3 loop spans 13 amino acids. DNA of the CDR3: TGCAGCGTTGCCAGGGCTGGAGACACTGAAGCTTTCTTT. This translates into CSVARAGDTEAFF. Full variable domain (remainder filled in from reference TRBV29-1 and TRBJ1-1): SAVISQKPSRDICQRGTSLTIQCQVDSQVTMMFWYRQQPGQSLTLIATANQGSEATYESGFVIDKFPISRPNLTFSTLTVSNMSPEDSSIYLCSVARAGDTEAFFGQGTRLTVV.

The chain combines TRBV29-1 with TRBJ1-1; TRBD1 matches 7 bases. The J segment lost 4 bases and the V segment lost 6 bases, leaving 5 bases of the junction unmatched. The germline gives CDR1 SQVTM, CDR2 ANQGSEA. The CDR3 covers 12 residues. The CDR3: CSVGQAVTEAFF. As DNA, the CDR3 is TGCAGCGTAGGACAGGCGGTCACTGAAGCTTTCTTT. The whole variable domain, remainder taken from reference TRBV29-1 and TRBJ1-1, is SAVISQKPSRDICQRGTSLTIQCQVDSQVTMMFWYRQQPGQSLTLIATANQGSEATYESGFVIDKFPISRPNLTFSTLTVSNMSPEDSSIYLCSVGQAVTEAFFGQGTRLTVV.

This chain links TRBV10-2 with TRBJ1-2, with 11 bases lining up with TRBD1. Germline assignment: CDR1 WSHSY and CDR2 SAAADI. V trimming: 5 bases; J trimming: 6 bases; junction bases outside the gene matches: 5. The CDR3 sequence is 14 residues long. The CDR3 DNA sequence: TGCGCCAGCAGTCCTGGACAGGGGGCGGATGGCTACACCTTC. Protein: CASSPGQGADGYTF.

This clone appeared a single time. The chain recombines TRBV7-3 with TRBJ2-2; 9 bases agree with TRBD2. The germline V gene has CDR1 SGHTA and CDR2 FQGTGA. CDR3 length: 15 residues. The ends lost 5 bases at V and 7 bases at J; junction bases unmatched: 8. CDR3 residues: CASSAVAGDLGELFF. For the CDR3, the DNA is TGTGCCAGCAGCGCCGTAGCGGGAGACCTCGGGGAGCTGTTTTTT.

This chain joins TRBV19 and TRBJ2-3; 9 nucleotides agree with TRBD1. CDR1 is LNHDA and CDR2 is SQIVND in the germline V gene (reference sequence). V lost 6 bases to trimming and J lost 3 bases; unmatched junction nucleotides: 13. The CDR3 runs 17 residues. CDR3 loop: CASRPHPGTGQTDTQYF. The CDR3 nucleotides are TGTGCCAGTAGGCCACATCCCGGGACAGGGCAGACAGATACGCAGTATTTT.

CDR3 in DNA: TGTGCCAGCAGCTTTCGGTACAATGAGCAGTTCTTC. Amino acids: CASSFRYNEQFF. The chain combines TRBV11-1 with TRBJ2-1; D not certain. The CDR3 is 12 residues long. The V and J ends lost 3 bases and 4 bases respectively, with 4 bases between them. Germline CDR1 and CDR2: SGHAT and FQDESV (reference sequence).

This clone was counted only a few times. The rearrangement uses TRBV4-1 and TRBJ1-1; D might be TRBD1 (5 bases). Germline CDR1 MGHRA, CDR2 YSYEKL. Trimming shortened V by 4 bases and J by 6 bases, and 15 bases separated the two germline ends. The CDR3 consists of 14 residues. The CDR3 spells CASSRFSRVAEAFF. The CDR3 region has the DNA TGCGCCAGCAGCCGATTTAGCAGGGTCGCTGAAGCTTTCTTT.

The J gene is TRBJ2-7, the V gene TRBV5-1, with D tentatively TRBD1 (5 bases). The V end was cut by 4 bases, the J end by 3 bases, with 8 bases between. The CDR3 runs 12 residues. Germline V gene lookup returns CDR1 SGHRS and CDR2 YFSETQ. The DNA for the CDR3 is TGCGCCAGCAGCGATACAGGCTACGAGCAGTACTTC. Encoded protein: CASSDTGYEQYF.

In DNA, the CDR3 is TGTGCCAGCAGCTTGGTGGGTCTAGGACTAGCGGACCAAGAGACCCAGTACTTC. This sequence encodes CASSLVGLGLADQETQYF. The chain uses TRBV5-4 and TRBJ2-5; 10 bases line up with TRBD2. Germline V gene data show CDR1 as SGHNT and CDR2 as YYREEE (reference sequence). The CDR3 covers 18 residues. With V trimmed by 0 bases and J by 0 bases, 8 bases remained unmatched.

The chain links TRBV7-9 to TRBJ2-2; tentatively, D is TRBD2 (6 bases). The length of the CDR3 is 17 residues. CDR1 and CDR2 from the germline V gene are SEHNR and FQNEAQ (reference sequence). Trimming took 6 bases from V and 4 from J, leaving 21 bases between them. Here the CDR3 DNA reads TGTGCCAGCAGTTCGCGGACTACCCCCTACGGCACCGGGGAGCTGTTTTTT. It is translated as CASSSRTTPYGTGELFF.

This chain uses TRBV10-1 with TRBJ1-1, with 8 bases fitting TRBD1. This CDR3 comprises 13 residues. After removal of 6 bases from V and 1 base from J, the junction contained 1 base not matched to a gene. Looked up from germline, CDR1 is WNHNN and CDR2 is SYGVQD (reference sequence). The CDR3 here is CASRGQENTEAFF. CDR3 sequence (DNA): TGCGCCAGCAGGGGACAGGAGAACACTGAAGCTTTCTTT.

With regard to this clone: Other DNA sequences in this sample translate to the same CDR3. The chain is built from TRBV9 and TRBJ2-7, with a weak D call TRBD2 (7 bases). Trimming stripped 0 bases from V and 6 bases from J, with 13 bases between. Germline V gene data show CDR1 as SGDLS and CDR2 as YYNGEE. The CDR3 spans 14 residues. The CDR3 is CASSVGGEGGEQYF. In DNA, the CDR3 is TGTGCCAGCAGCGTAGGGGGGGAGGGGGGCGAGCAGTACTTC.

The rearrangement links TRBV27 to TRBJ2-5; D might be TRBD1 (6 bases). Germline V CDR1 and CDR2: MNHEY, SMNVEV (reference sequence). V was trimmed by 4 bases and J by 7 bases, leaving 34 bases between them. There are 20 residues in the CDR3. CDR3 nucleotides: TGTGCCAGCAGTTCGGGGTGGGGGCCGACAGTTGCCTCAGCCAAGAGGACCCAGTACTTC. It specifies CASSSGWGPTVASAKRTQYF.

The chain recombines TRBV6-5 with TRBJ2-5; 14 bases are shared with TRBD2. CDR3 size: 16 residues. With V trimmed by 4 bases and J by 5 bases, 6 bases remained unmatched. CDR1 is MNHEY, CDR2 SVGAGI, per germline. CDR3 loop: CASSLTSGRVWETQYF. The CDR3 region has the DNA TGTGCCAGCAGTTTGACTAGCGGGAGGGTCTGGGAGACCCAGTACTTC.